This T cell receptor (beta chain) was identified during a study of cytomegalovirus exposure and HLA in healthy donors listed by TCRdb under 2017. About the study as a whole: According to an earlier analysis of around 600 of the donors, about 179 million T cells yielded over 90 million unique TCR beta sequences and 276 Gb of sequence data. An early release that covered about 600 HLA-typed donors contained around 300 gigabases of sequencing data and 75 million to 100 million unique TCR sequences. The genetic ancestry cluster associated with self-reported Caucasian donors included about 81% of the roughly 400 genotyped donors. The study was designed to test whether signatures of past pathogen exposure could be identified by cataloging public T cell receptors. Using immunosequencing, the study profiled T cell repertoires from approximately 700 subjects and related those repertoires to cytomegalovirus serostatus. In addition to the first cohort of 666 subjects, a separate validation cohort of approximately 110 different subjects was used. To predict cytomegalovirus infection status, the study brought together high-throughput TCR immunosequencing, statistical association of individual TCRs with disease status, and machine learning. To study patterns of TCR occurrence, a later analysis re-analyzed previously published TCR beta repertoires from hundreds of donors and added high-resolution HLA genotyping. In the later analysis, no new phenotypic data were used to find candidate immune exposures; instead, reliance was placed on TCR beta sequences and their occurrence across donors. In an earlier analysis of 587 of the donors, high-throughput TCR beta sequencing was used to judge whether each TCR beta V gene segment behaved as functional or pseudogenic. Donor age, sex, ethnicity and CMV serostatus were compiled together with the repertoire data. Genome-wide SNP genotypes for about 65% of the 666 donors were used in a later genetic analysis, which treated that subset as a discovery cohort. All discovery cohort repertoires had been generated on a single sequencing platform. HLA typing included class I and class II loci at four-digit resolution. Typing coverage differed by locus: A, B, C, DRB1 and DQB1 were typed in roughly 620-630 donors, DQA1 in 522, DPA1 in around 600, and DPB1 in 400 to 480. Roughly five DR-DQ haplotypes were treated as single units for association and clustering because of strong linkage in the cohort. Across 398 genotyped donors of the cohort, an average of roughly 200,000 unique TCR beta nucleotide sequences per donor were sequenced, and 15% to 20% of those sequences were non-productive.

Library method: the immunoSEQ multiplex PCR assay. The multiplex PCR relied on a mix of 60 forward primers for TCR Vbeta segments and 13 reverse primers for TCR Jbeta segments. The CDR3 region of rearranged TCR beta genes was amplified from genomic DNA by a multiplex PCR assay. The amplified TCR beta libraries were sequenced on the Illumina HiSeq System as 87-base-pair reads. The authors' pipeline ran thus. A later analysis counted about 82 million unique TCR beta chains across the roughly 700 repertoires, and 9 million to 14 million of these chains were shared by at least two donors. A nearest-neighbor algorithm error-corrected the raw reads and collapsed the reads into unique sequences, merging closely related sequences to remove PCR and sequencing errors. V, D and J gene segments were assigned by aligning CDR3 sequences to IMGT reference sequences. Each retained sequence needed at least a six-nucleotide match to both a V gene segment and a J gene segment. Rearrangements were called productive when the CDR3 lacked stop codons and stayed in frame with V and J; all others were non-productive. CDR3 was defined by IMGT convention, running from the second conserved V-encoded cysteine to the conserved J-encoded phenylalanine. The earlier analysis of approximately 500 of the donors excluded sequences that lacked an unambiguous match to a single V gene segment. In an earlier analysis of approximately 590 of the donors, V segments were called functional above 56.7% productive rearrangements and were called segregating when the between-donor standard deviation exceeded 5%. To diagnose cytomegalovirus status from the catalog of TCR beta chain sequences, a statistical classification framework was built. In a later analysis, TCR nucleotide sequences were compared against IMGT/GENE-DB human TR gene sequences so that V and J genes could be assigned. A later analysis assigned CDR3 sequences and most-parsimonious VDJ recombination scenarios with the TCRdist pipeline. A later analysis defined each TCR beta chain by its CDR3 amino acid sequence plus V-gene family, and excluded reads lacking a unique V-gene family. A later analysis removed 592 highly shared, low-generation-probability nucleotide sequences to deal with suspected cross-contamination and a sequencing artifact. For each public chain, a later analysis derived a clonal expansion index from normalized ranks of inferred template counts within each repertoire. In a later analysis, generation probabilities were computed with a VDJ recombination model fitted to out-of-frame rearrangements, and the resulting probabilities were checked against IGoR. In a later analysis, TCR-TCR, TCR-HLA and TCR-CMV co-occurrence was scored with hypergeometric tests, and a repertoire-size bias correction was applied to TCR pairs. False discovery rates were estimated in a later analysis by permuting HLA or CMV assignments 20 times. In a later analysis, co-occurring TCRs were grouped using DBSCAN, with TCRdist sequence similarity added in when clustering inside HLA-allele-positive subsets. Repertoires with fewer than 30,000 or more than 120,000 public chains, plus five repertoires with anomalous nucleotide sharing, were excluded from co-occurrence clustering. Entries here come from immuneACCESS through TCRdb and include only in-frame sequences with V and J called. Some clones fail to appear in such tables; in the studies checked, an unresolved V gene covers under half of the shortfall, and the cause of the remainder is unknown. V and J calls and clone size are copied from that table; D and trimming were computed from the DNA. The sample profile shows approximately 190,000 clones; roughly 80% of them were found once. Clones ranked in the top ten supply 2% to 3% of the sample.

Study-wide findings and limitations: Sequencing depth was assumed to be roughly uniform across donors in the presence/absence analyses, though that assumption may not hold. In a later analysis, some 18,000 TCR beta sequences were associated with specific HLA alleles at a false discovery rate of 0.05. Only TCR beta chains were sequenced in this cohort, and the absence of alpha or paired-chain data limited detectable features. The authors suggested that the approach could potentially be generalized to other disease states and immunological phenotypes. The study gave a list of some 150 TCR beta chains associated with cytomegalovirus. Because HLA typing was unavailable for some donors at each locus, only the typed subset was used in association tests. The earlier analysis of almost 600 of the donors excluded fewer than 20 rarely observed V segments, including chromosome 9 orphons, because counts were too low. When HLA alleles, especially DR and DQ, strongly co-occurred, attributing TCR associations to individual alleles was difficult. In vitro tests confirmed that a few of the cytomegalovirus-associated TCR beta chains recognize cytomegalovirus antigens. Because the 87-base-pair reads could not distinguish some IMGT-functional V segments, including TRBV6-2 and TRBV6-3, those segments were excluded. Linkage disequilibrium might explain the correlated functional status among segregating V segments, but an unknown experimental factor could not be ruled out. In a later analysis, HLA-associated TCR beta chains showed more clonal expansion and lower generation probabilities than non-associated chains that were equally common. Cytomegalovirus status was reported to be diagnosed by the classifier with high specificity and sensitivity in both the original and validation cohorts. CMV serostatus was the only immune exposure information available for the cohort. An earlier analysis of around 540 of the donors showed that most TCR beta V segments appeared in productive rearrangements either about 87% or about 30% of the time, which broadly matched IMGT annotations. In a later analysis, most CMV-associated TCR beta chains were found to appear HLA-restricted, with HLA associations seemingly driven largely by CMV exposure. A cluster of highly shared sequence variants was judged likely to represent a technical artifact of the sequencing pipeline. In a later genetic analysis, a missense DCLRE1C variant was associated with V-gene and J-gene trimming of TCR beta chains, and the association was replicated in an independent cohort. In a later analysis, TCR association rates were found to vary across HLA loci, with the most associated TCRs seen for DRB1 alleles and the fewest for HLA-C alleles. Several of the top co-occurrence clusters appeared to be linked to parvovirus B19, influenza, CMV and Epstein-Barr virus, according to a later analysis. A further reported finding was that TCR beta sequences accurately predicted the HLA-A and HLA-B alleles for most subjects in the first cohort. Compared with the 666-donor mean, donors in an Asian-associated ancestry cluster had fewer N-insertions in productive TCRs, according to a later genetic analysis. Most TCR sequences were seen in very few donors, while some public TCRs were found in many individuals.

In total, fewer than 750 healthy bone marrow donors made up the cohort. At the time of sampling, all cohort members were nominally healthy, though unrecorded immune exposures were likely present. The donor tested CMV seropositive and was one of the 289 seropositive cohort members. A peripheral blood sample was collected from each donor, and TCR beta sequencing was performed on peripheral blood mononuclear cells. Genomic DNA extraction from the blood cell samples was performed with the Qiagen DNeasy Blood Extraction Kit. V is reduced by 4 bases and J by 4 bases, leaving a spacing of 16 bases between them. From the cysteine through the phenylalanine, the CDR3 covers 14 amino acids. The entry retains the CDR3 DNA only, 42 bases that are in frame from base 1. The germline V gene gives CDR1 as SQVTM and CDR2 as ANQGSEA. With regard to this clone: Its recognized antigen is unknown. No quality values exist for individual bases; no much larger clone is one base distant.

The TCR sequence derives from a woman aged 50 to 60 in good health and CMV-seropositive. The specimen was PBMCs. The chain is made from TRBV29-1 and TRBJ2-5; TRBD1 is a weak D gene call, 6 bases matching. The CDR3 corresponds to CSVGAGASVETQYF. The bases are TGCAGCGTTGGAGCAGGGGCGAGCGTAGAGACCCAGTACTTC. This CDR3, with the reference TRBV29-1 and TRBJ2-5 proteins standing in past its ends, gives the full variable domain SAVISQKPSRDICQRGTSLTIQCQVDSQVTMMFWYRQQPGQSLTLIATANQGSEATYESGFVIDKFPISRPNLTFSTLTVSNMSPEDSSIYLCSVGAGASVETQYFGPGTRLLVL.